The clone carrying this TCR beta chain was seen just once. Antigen unknown. The data derive from a study of PD-1 blockade in classical Hodgkin lymphoma. The study, taken as a whole, reports: Reports indicated that newly diagnosed patients had lower baseline TCR diversity than healthy donors did. By C4D1, CD4+ diversity increased significantly, especially in complete responders. Anyone who began nivolumab under 1 year after ASCT was excluded.

Every patient relapsed after autologous stem cell transplantation, and brentuximab vedotin exposure varied. V was pared by 6 bases and J by 3 bases, with 11 bases between. This CDR3 has 13 residues. Germline values: CDR1 MNHEY, CDR2 SMNVEV (reference sequence). Sequencing used immunoSEQ multiplex PCR; TCRdb keeps in-frame clones, though not all of them. Counted here are some 96,000 clones, about nine tenths occurring once; the ten biggest clones make up 2.8%. The starting material was peripheral blood mononuclear cells (PBMCs), obtained at baseline. This chain joins TRBV27 and TRBJ1-2; D not certain. The source is a human donor with classical Hodgkin lymphoma. As DNA, the CDR3 is TGTGCCAGCAGCTTCGGGATCCACTATGGCTACACCTTC. As protein: CASSFGIHYGYTF.